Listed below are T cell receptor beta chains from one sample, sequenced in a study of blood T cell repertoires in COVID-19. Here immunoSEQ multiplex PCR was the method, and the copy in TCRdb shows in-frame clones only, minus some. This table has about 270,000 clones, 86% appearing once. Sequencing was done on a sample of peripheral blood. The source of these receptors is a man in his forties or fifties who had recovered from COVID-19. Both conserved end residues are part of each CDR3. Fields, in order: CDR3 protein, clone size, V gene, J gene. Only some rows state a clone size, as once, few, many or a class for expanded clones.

CDR3: CASSPGLAGAYEQYF
size: .
V: TRBV19
J: TRBJ2-7

CDR3: CASKRGGGSYEQYF
size: .
V: TRBV6-6
J: TRBJ2-7

CDR3: CASSPLTGVGNTIYF
size: .
V: TRBV18
J: TRBJ1-3

CDR3: CASLTKNNSPLHF
size: .
V: TRBV25-1
J: TRBJ1-6

CDR3: CASSQDQRSGRETQYF
size: .
V: TRBV3-1/TRBV3-2
J: TRBJ2-5

CDR3: CASSPGAGGGYTF
size: once
V: TRBV25-1
J: TRBJ1-2

CDR3: CTSSFLTPVGNQPQHF
size: .
V: TRBV1
J: TRBJ1-5

CDR3: CATRAGTGASNEQFF
size: .
V: TRBV15
J: TRBJ2-1

CDR3: CASSSRRLAGGYTDTQYF
size: .
V: TRBV7-9
J: TRBJ2-3

CDR3: CASSWGGSGANVLTF
size: .
V: TRBV27
J: TRBJ2-6

CDR3: CASSYLGQGMGNEQFF
size: .
V: TRBV6-5
J: TRBJ2-1

CDR3: CASSLSPLNEQYF
size: .
V: TRBV27
J: TRBJ2-7

CDR3: CASSPPTGRTEQYF
size: .
V: TRBV18
J: TRBJ2-7

CDR3: CSASGALAGYNEQFF
size: .
V: TRBV20-1
J: TRBJ2-1

CDR3: CASSLRYGYTF
size: once
V: TRBV28
J: TRBJ1-2

CDR3: CASSQDERGTTYEQYF
size: .
V: TRBV14
J: TRBJ2-7

CDR3: CASSEALRAPGLDEQYF
size: few
V: TRBV2
J: TRBJ2-7

CDR3: CASRLPGHGSEQFF
size: .
V: TRBV19
J: TRBJ2-1

CDR3: CSVRGRSTDTQYF
size: .
V: TRBV29-1
J: TRBJ2-3

CDR3: CASSSRLAGRSPDTQYF
size: .
V: TRBV27
J: TRBJ2-3

CDR3: CASSSVQGMEQYF
size: .
V: TRBV5-1
J: TRBJ2-7

CDR3: CASRPEVDRQNYGYTF
size: once
V: TRBV6-2/TRBV6-3
J: TRBJ1-2